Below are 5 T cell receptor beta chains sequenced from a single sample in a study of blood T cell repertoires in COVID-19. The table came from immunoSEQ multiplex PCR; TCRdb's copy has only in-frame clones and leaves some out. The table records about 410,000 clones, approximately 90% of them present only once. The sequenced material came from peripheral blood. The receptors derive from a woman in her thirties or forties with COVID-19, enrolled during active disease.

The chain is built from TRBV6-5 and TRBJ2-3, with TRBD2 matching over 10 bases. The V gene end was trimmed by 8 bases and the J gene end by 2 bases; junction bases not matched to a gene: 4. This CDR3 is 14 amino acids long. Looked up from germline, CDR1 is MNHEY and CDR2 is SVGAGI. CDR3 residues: CASRTSGLTDTQYF. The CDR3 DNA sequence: TGTGCCAGCCGGACTAGCGGTCTCACAGATACGCAGTATTTT.

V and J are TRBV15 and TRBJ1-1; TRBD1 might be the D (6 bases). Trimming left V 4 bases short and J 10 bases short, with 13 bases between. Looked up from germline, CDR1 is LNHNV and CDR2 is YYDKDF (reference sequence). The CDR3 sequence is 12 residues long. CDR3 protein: CATSTGGGGAFF. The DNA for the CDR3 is TGTGCCACCAGCACTGGGGGAGGGGGAGCTTTCTTT.

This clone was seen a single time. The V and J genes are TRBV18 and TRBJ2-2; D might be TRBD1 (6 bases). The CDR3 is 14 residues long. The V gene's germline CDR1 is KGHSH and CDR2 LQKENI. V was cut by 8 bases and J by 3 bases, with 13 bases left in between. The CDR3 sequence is CASIGTHDTGELFF. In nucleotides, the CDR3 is TGTGCCAGCATCGGGACACACGACACCGGGGAGCTGTTTTTT. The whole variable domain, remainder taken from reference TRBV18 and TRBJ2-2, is NAGVMQNPRHLVRRRGQEARLRCSPMKGHSHVYWYRQLPEEGLKFMVYLQKENIIDESGMPKERFSAEFPKEGPSILRIQQVVRGDSAAYFCASIGTHDTGELFFGEGSRLTVL.

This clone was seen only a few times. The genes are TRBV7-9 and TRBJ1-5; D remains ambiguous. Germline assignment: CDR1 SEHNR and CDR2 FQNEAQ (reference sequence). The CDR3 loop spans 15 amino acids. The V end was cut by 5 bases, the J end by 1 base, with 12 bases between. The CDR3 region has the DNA TGTGCCAGCAGCCAGGACCCGGGGAGCAATCAGCCCCAGCATTTT. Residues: CASSQDPGSNQPQHF.

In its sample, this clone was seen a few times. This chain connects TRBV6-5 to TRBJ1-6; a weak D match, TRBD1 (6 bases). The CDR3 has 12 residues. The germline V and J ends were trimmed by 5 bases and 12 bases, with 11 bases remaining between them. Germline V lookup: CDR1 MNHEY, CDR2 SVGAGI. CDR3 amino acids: CASSNRVGPLHF. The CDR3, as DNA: TGTGCCAGCAGTAACAGGGTAGGACCCCTCCACTTT.